A selection of T cell receptor beta chains follows, all from one sample in a study of T cells of healthy individuals. TCRdb recomputed calls from the 5' RACE reads with MiXCR, one row per CDR3 protein. The sample carries approximately 52,000 distinct CDR3 sequences, approximately 15% recorded once. The source is a human donor in good health. The CDR3 runs from the conserved cysteine through the conserved F or W. D genes are given only for firm matches. Clone size appears in some rows only: once, few, many, or a class for an expanded clone.

V gene,J gene,clone size,D gene,CDR3 DNA,CDR3 protein
TRBV19,TRBJ2-3,-,TRBD2,TGTGCCAGTAGTCTAGGACTAGCGGGAGCCTATCCAGATACGCAGTATTTT,CASSLGLAGAYPDTQYF
TRBV19,TRBJ2-1,few,TRBD2,TGTGCCAGTAGTATAGCTAGCGGGGAGCAGTTCTTC,CASSIASGEQFF
TRBV9,TRBJ2-5,-,-,TGTGCCAGCAGCGACCCTTCTGGGGGACAAGAGACCCAGTACTTC,CASSDPSGGQETQYF
TRBV15,TRBJ2-3,-,TRBD2,TGTGCCACCAGCAGAGATGGTAGCGGGGGCCCCGGCACGCAGTATTTT,CATSRDGSGGPGTQYF
TRBV30,TRBJ2-3,-,-,TGTGCCGCCCTCCGGCCTGGGGGAGATACGCAGTATTTT,CAALRPGGDTQYF
TRBV12-3/TRBV12-4,TRBJ2-7,many,-,TGTGCCAGCAGTTTAAGGGGAAACGAGCAGTACTTC,CASSLRGNEQYF
TRBV15,TRBJ1-4,-,TRBD1,TGTGCCACCAGCGGCGCAGGGGGCAGTGAAAAACTGTTTTTT,CATSGAGGSEKLFF
TRBV19,TRBJ1-2,many,TRBD1,TGTGCCAGTAGTCGGGCTGGGCAGGGGGACATCTATGGCTACACCTTC,CASSRAGQGDIYGYTF
TRBV9,TRBJ1-6,-,-,TGTGCCAGCAGTTCGAGCGACTCCTATAATTCACCCCTCCACTTT,CASSSSDSYNSPLHF
TRBV27,TRBJ1-6,-,-,TGTGCCAGCAGTTTAGGCCCCGCAGGGTACTATAATTCACCCCTCCACTTT,CASSLGPAGYYNSPLHF
TRBV20-1,TRBJ2-5,few,-,TGCAGTGCTAGAATTCTGAGGGGAAAGGAGACCCAGTACTTC,CSARILRGKETQYF
TRBV5-6,TRBJ1-1,-,-,TGTGCCAGCAGCCCCCGACACGGGAACACTGAAGCTTTCTTT,CASSPRHGNTEAFF
TRBV4-3,TRBJ1-2,many,TRBD1,TGCGCCAGCAGCCAAGAGATTTCAGGGGGCGCCGCCTATGGCTACACCTTC,CASSQEISGGAAYGYTF
TRBV20-1,TRBJ2-3,many,TRBD2,TGCAGTTTCCGGCCGGGACTAGCGGGGGGGCCGGGTACAGATACGCAGTATTTT,CSFRPGLAGGPGTDTQYF
TRBV7-9,TRBJ1-4,-,-,TGTGCCAGCAGCTCATCGGGACGGCCTGAAAAACTGTTTTTT,CASSSSGRPEKLFF
TRBV20-1,TRBJ2-3,many,TRBD2,TGCAGTGCAGAACTAGCGGGGGGGGCCACAGATACGCAGTATTTT,CSAELAGGATDTQYF
TRBV2,TRBJ2-7,-,-,TGTGCCAGCAGTGAAGGTCCCATCGAGCAGTACTTC,CASSEGPIEQYF
TRBV20-1,TRBJ2-3,-,-,TGCAGTGCTTCAGAGGGGCCCAGGTATACGCAGTATTTT,CSASEGPRYTQYF
TRBV7-8,TRBJ1-3,-,-,TGTGCCAGCAACAATTTGGTCGGGGACTTCTCTGGAAACACCATATATTTT,CASNNLVGDFSGNTIYF
TRBV5-1,TRBJ2-1,-,TRBD2,TGCGCCAGCAGCTTGGGCCTGAATAGCGGGGGGACCAATGAGCAGTTCTTC,CASSLGLNSGGTNEQFF
TRBV12-3/TRBV12-4,TRBJ2-5,-,TRBD1,TGTGCCAGCAGTCGCTGGGACAGGGGGGAGACCCAGTACTTC,CASSRWDRGETQYF
TRBV5-6,TRBJ1-5,many,TRBD1,TGTGCCAGCAGCTTGGCCGCGGGGACAGGATGGATGGGGCCCCAGCATTTT,CASSLAAGTGWMGPQHF
TRBV12-3/TRBV12-4,TRBJ2-5,many,TRBD1,TGTGCCAGCAGGGGACAGGGGGTGACCCAGTACTTC,CASRGQGVTQYF
TRBV12-3/TRBV12-4,TRBJ1-5,once,-,TGTGCCAGCACATCAGGGTATAGTCAGCCCCAGCATTTT,CASTSGYSQPQHF
TRBV7-2,TRBJ2-7,few,-,TGTGCCAGCAGCACGCAGGGTGGGGACTCCTACGAGCAGTACTTC,CASSTQGGDSYEQYF
TRBV11-2,TRBJ2-5,many,-,TGTGCCAGCAGCTTTAATAGCCAAGAGACCCAGTACTTC,CASSFNSQETQYF
TRBV25-1,TRBJ2-4,few,-,TGTGCCAGCGGGGAGACAGGATTTATTTACTTC,CASGETGFIYF
TRBV10-3,TRBJ1-6,many,TRBD1,TGTGCCATCAGCCCTCAGGGACAGGGACCTTCACCCCTCCACTTT,CAISPQGQGPSPLHF
TRBV28,TRBJ1-5,many,-,TGTGCCAGCAGTCCAGGGACTTTTCAGCCCCAGCATTTT,CASSPGTFQPQHF
TRBV7-2,TRBJ2-5,-,-,TGTGCCAGCAGCCCCGACATAAAAGAGACCCAGTACTTC,CASSPDIKETQYF
TRBV2,TRBJ2-1,many,TRBD2,TGTGCCAGCAGTGACGGAGCGGGAGGGCCCTCGTATGAGCAGTTCTTC,CASSDGAGGPSYEQFF
TRBV6-2/TRBV6-3,TRBJ2-1,many,-,TGTGCCAGCAGCCAAGCGAGCCTTGAGTCGACTGGGCCGTTCTTC,CASSQASLESTGPFF
TRBV6-2/TRBV6-3,TRBJ2-5,many,TRBD1,TGTGCCAGCAGTTACTCCGGGACAGAAGAGACCCAGTACTTC,CASSYSGTEETQYF
TRBV7-3,TRBJ2-6,-,-,TGTGCCAGCAGCAGGGGTTCCGGGGCCAACGTCCTGACTTTC,CASSRGSGANVLTF
TRBV27,TRBJ1-1,-,-,TGTGCCAGCAGTTTGAGGGGGACTTATACTGAAGCTTTCTTT,CASSLRGTYTEAFF
TRBV9,TRBJ2-1,-,TRBD2,TGTGCCAGCAGCGCGAATCGGTGGGCCGGGACTAGCGACAATGAGCAGTTCTTC,CASSANRWAGTSDNEQFF
TRBV5-1,TRBJ2-5,-,-,TGCACCAGCAGCTTAACAGTAGGACAAGAGACCCAGTACTTC,CTSSLTVGQETQYF
TRBV18,TRBJ1-5,-,TRBD1,TGTGCCAGCTCACGGGGGACAGGGGATTGGGGCAATCAGCCCCAGCATTTT,CASSRGTGDWGNQPQHF
TRBV5-1,TRBJ2-2,few,-,TGCGCCAGCAGCTACGCAAGGGGCGCGGACACCGGGGAGCTGTTTTTT,CASSYARGADTGELFF
TRBV30,TRBJ1-2,many,-,TGTGCCTGGGCTGACACTAACTATGGCTACACCTTC,CAWADTNYGYTF